The present entry profiles one T cell receptor (beta chain) with its context. This clonotype occurred a few times. Its antigen is unknown. No base-level quality is on record; no much larger clone is a single base apart. The data were taken from a study of patients and donors after allogeneic stem cell transplantation (dated by TCRdb to the early 2020s). To prepare the library, RT-PCR was applied. TCRdb records NextSeq 550 as the sequencer. The public reads were reprocessed in TCRdb via fastp at Q25 and MiXCR, keeping in-frame beta chains. Rows matching on CDR3 protein sequence are summarized as one entry with the most common DNA and genes. The sample profile shows about 100,000 distinct CDR3 sequences; around 38% of them were found once. Of the sample, 25% to 35% is held by the ten largest clones. Taken from cysteine to phenylalanine, the CDR3 has 13 residues. The DNA shown is the 39-base CDR3, in frame from base 1. From a lookup of the germline V gene (reference sequence), CDR1 and CDR2 are DFQATT and SNEGSKA. Trimming removed 2 bases from V and 3 bases from J, leaving 10 bases between the germline ends.

The sequenced material came from blood, either unsorted or a sorted T cell fraction (not recorded which). This receptor chain uses TRBV20-1 and TRBJ1-2, and perhaps TRBD1 as D gene, on 6 matching bases. The receptor's source is a human donor who was either an allogeneic HSCT recipient or a stem cell or donor lymphocyte infusion donor (not recorded which). It is not recorded whose cells these are; they may come from a transplant donor. The sequenced DNA is TGCAGTGCTAGATCACGACAGGACTATGGCTACACCTTC. Translated, this gives CSARSRQDYGYTF.